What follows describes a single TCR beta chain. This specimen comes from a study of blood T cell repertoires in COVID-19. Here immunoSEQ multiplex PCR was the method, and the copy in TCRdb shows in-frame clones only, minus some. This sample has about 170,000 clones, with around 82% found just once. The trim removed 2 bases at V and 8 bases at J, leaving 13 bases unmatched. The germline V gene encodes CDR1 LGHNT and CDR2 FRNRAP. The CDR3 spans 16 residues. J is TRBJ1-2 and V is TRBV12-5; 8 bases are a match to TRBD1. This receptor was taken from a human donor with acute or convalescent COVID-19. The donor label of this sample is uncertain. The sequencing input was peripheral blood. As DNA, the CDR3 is TGTGCTAGTGGTTTGCCACCAGGGGGCGCGGCGGAGGGCTACACCTTC. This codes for CASGLPPGGAAEGYTF.